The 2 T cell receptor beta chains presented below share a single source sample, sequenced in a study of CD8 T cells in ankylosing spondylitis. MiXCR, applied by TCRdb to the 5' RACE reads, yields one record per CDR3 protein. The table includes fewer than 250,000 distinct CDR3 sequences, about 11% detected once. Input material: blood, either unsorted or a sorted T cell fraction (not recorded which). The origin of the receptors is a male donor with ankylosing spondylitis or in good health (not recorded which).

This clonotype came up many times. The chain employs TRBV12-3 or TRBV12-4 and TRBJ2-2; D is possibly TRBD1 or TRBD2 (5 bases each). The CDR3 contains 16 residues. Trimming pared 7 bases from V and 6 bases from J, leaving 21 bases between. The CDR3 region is CASTQVGARSSGELFF. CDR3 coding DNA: TGTGCCAGCACCCAGGTCGGGGCGCGCTCGTCCGGGGAGCTGTTTTTT.

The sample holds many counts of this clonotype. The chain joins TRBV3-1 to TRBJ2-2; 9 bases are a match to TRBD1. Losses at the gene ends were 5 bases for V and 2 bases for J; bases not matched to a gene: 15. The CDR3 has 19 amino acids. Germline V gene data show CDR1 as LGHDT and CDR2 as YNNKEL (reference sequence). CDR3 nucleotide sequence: TGTGCCAGCAGCTCACCAAATGTACAGGGGGCAATAAACACCGGGGAGCTGTTTTTT. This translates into CASSSPNVQGAINTGELFF.